This T cell receptor beta chain came from a study of shared clonotypes between healthy human individuals. Broader study findings: Inspection by rarefaction showed sorted-subset sequencing to be incomplete despite large depth.

About this clone itself: The antigen is not known.

Deep was the level used in running the assay. The method was immunoSEQ multiplex PCR; TCRdb's version includes in-frame clones alone and lacks a portion of them. This table holds fewer than 2.5 million clones, roughly 93% found once. V lost 3 bases and J lost 1, with 16 bases in between. The CDR3 totals 18 residues. CDR1 KGHSH and CDR2 LQKENI come from the germline V gene. The TCR comes from a young man in good health. Some clones in this sample may be carry-over from other donors' samples. This chain links TRBV18 with TRBJ2-6; a weak D match, TRBD1 (5 bases). Specimen: naive CD4+ T cells from PBMCs. Subset of the sample: CD45RA+ positively selected. The chain's CDR3 is CASSPRTSTPSGANVLTF. DNA for the CDR3: TGTGCCAGCTCACCGCGGACATCTACTCCTTCTGGGGCCAACGTCCTGACTTTC. Combining the CDR3 with reference TRBV18 and TRBJ2-6 gives the whole variable domain NAGVMQNPRHLVRRRGQEARLRCSPMKGHSHVYWYRQLPEEGLKFMVYLQKENIIDESGMPKERFSAEFPKEGPSILRIQQVVRGDSAAYFCASSPRTSTPSGANVLTFGAGSRLTVL.